One and the same sample provided the 3 T cell receptor beta chains below, sequenced in a study of cytomegalovirus exposure and HLA in healthy donors. Use of 60 Vbeta and 13 Jbeta primers characterized the PCR. Assay: immunoSEQ multiplex PCR; the TCRdb copy retains only in-frame clones and omits some. The sample contains 130,000 or so clones, roughly four fifths of which appear only once. The specimen was PBMCs. Receptor source: a man between 18 and 35 years old in good health and CMV-seropositive.

This chain connects TRBV2 to TRBJ1-1, with D possibly being TRBD1 (6 bases). Germline V gene sequence: CDR1 SNHLY, CDR2 FYNNEI. Trimming removed 7 bases at V and 3 bases at J, with 12 bases between. The CDR3 has 13 amino acids. CDR3 nucleotide sequence: TGTGCCAGCACCGGACAGCCCTACACTGAAGCTTTCTTT. It translates to CASTGQPYTEAFF.

This chain joins TRBV30 and TRBJ1-5, with 11 bases that match TRBD1. Germline values: CDR1 GTSNPN, CDR2 SVGIG (reference sequence). With 3 bases clipped from V and 7 bases from J, the junction kept 8 bases outside the gene matches. CDR3 length: 15 amino acids. This CDR3 reads CAWRPPGQGGQPQHF. The CDR3 region has the DNA TGTGCCTGGAGGCCACCGGGACAGGGGGGCCAGCCCCAGCATTTT.

The CDR3 region has the DNA TGCGCCAGCAGCAAGGGGCCAGTCACCCAAGAGACCCAGTACTTC. It is translated as CASSKGPVTQETQYF. V is TRBV5-1 and J is TRBJ2-5, with D possibly matching TRBD1 (5 bases). The CDR3 contains 15 residues. Germline CDR1 is SGHRS and CDR2 is YFSETQ. V was cut by 4 bases and J by 1 base, with 14 bases left in between.